The 9 T cell receptor beta chains in this list originate from one sample, sequenced in a study of shared clonotypes between healthy human individuals (TCRdb year 2020). The library was built by means of the immunoSEQ multiplex PCR assay. TCRdb took this table from immuneACCESS and kept in-frame rearrangements with V and J called. Such tables lack part of the clones; where checked against another copy, unresolved V genes explain under half of the gap, and the rest is unexplained. In this sample the table shows around 480,000 clones, about three quarters of which occur a single time. The ten largest make up approximately 12% of the sample. The sequenced sample consisted of PBMCs. The receptor set was obtained from a woman aged 35 to 49 in good health. Some clones in this sample may be carry-over from other donors' samples.

The rearrangement joins TRBV5-6 to TRBJ2-3; D gene ambiguous. This CDR3 comprises 15 residues. The germline V and J ends were trimmed by 3 bases and 0 bases, with 11 bases remaining between them. Germline CDR1 reads SGHDT; CDR2 reads YYEEEE. CDR3 coding DNA: TGTGCCAGCAGCTCGGCGCGCGCTAGCACAGATACGCAGTATTTT. Translation gives CASSSARASTDTQYF.

The chain couples TRBV29-1 to TRBJ1-1; TRBD1 agrees at 7 bases. The CDR3 length is 12 residues. The germline gives CDR1 SQVTM, CDR2 ANQGSEA. Trimming took 7 bases from V and 1 from J; bases not matched to a gene: 3. The CDR3 sequence: CSARQGNTEAFF. The DNA of the CDR3 is TGCAGCGCCCGACAGGGGAACACTGAAGCTTTCTTT.

V is TRBV10-3 and J is TRBJ2-1, with unresolved D. Between the trimmed V and J ends, which lost 10 bases and 4 bases, there was a span of 23 bases. The germline CDR1 and CDR2 sequences are ENHRY and SYGVKD. The CDR3 loop spans 16 amino acids. CDR3 amino acids: CASSPRGDSAYNEQFF. The CDR3 DNA reads as TGTGCCAGTAGTCCTCGAGGCGATTCAGCATACAATGAGCAGTTCTTC.

Concerning this clone: Only one base separates this from a far larger clonotype, so it likely reflects a read error. The chain uses TRBV5-6 and TRBJ2-3, with unresolved D. V lost 4 bases and J 1 base, leaving 16 bases between the germline ends. The CDR3 totals 16 residues. Germline V gives CDR1 SGHDT, CDR2 YYEEEE. The CDR3 loop is CASSLYIIWGTDTQYF. As DNA, the CDR3 is TGTGCCAGCAGCCTCTACATAATCTGGGGCACAGATACGCAGTATTTT.

Comment on this clone: A read error is possible here, since a much larger clone lies one base away. The V and J genes are TRBV30 and TRBJ1-1, with D uncertain. CDR1 and CDR2 (germline): GTSNPN, SVGIG (reference sequence). The CDR3 is 14 amino acids. The CDR3 protein is CAWSVTEMNTEASF. Here the CDR3 DNA reads TGTGCCTGGAGTGTAACGGAGATGAACACTGAAGCTTCCTTT.

With regard to this clone: A far larger clone is one nucleotide away, so this likely arose from a read error. The chain joins TRBV4-1 to TRBJ2-7, with D maybe TRBD2 (6 bases). Trimming left V 6 bases short and J 6 bases short, with 15 bases between. Germline CDR1 and CDR2: MGHRA and YSYEKL. There are 13 residues in the CDR3. CDR3 in amino acids: CASRRDFNSEQYF. The CDR3 DNA sequence: TGCGCCAGCAGAAGGGACTTCAATTCCGAGCAGTACTTC.

V usage is TRBV25-1 and J usage is TRBJ2-5, with D possibly TRBD2 on 6 matching bases. The J call may not be correct, given that the DNA end is closer to TRBJ2-7. CDR3 length: 14 amino acids. Germline V CDR1 and CDR2: MGHDK, SYGVNS. CDR3 DNA sequence: TGTGCCAGCAGTGCCCCGGGCAGCGGGCGCGAGCAGTACTTC. It yields the protein CASSAPGSGREQYF.

The gene calls are TRBV7-9 and TRBJ2-7; 13 nucleotides agree with TRBD2. From germline, CDR1 is SEHNR and CDR2 FQNEAQ (reference sequence). The CDR3 covers 17 residues. The J segment lost 3 bases and the V segment lost 6 bases, leaving 11 bases of the junction unmatched. This CDR3 reads CASSLLAGGTKIYEQYF. The CDR3 coding sequence is TGTGCCAGCAGTTTACTAGCGGGAGGGACGAAAATCTACGAGCAGTACTTC.

This chain connects TRBV19 to TRBJ1-3; no reliable D call. Germline lookup yields CDR1 LNHDA and CDR2 SQIVND (reference sequence). Trimming took 5 bases from V and 0 from J, leaving 14 bases between them. This CDR3 has 16 amino acids. The CDR3 loop reads CASSLPSTTSGNTIYF. The CDR3 DNA is TGTGCCAGTAGTTTACCTTCGACAACCTCTGGAAACACCATATATTTT.